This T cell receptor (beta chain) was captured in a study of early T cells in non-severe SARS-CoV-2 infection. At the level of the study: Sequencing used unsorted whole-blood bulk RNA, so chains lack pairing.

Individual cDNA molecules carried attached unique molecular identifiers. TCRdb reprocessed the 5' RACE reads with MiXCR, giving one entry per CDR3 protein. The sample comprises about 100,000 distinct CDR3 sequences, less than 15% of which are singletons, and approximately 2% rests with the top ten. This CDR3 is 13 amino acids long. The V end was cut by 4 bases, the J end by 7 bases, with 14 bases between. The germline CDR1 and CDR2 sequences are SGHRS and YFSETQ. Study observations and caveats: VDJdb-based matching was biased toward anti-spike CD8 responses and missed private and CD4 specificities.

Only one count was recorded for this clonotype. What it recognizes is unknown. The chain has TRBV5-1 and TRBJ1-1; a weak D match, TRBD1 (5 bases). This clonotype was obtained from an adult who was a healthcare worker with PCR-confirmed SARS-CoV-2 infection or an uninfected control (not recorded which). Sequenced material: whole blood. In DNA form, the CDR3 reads TGCGCCAGCAGCGTATTTGGGACCGTTGAAGCTTTCTTT. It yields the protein CASSVFGTVEAFF.